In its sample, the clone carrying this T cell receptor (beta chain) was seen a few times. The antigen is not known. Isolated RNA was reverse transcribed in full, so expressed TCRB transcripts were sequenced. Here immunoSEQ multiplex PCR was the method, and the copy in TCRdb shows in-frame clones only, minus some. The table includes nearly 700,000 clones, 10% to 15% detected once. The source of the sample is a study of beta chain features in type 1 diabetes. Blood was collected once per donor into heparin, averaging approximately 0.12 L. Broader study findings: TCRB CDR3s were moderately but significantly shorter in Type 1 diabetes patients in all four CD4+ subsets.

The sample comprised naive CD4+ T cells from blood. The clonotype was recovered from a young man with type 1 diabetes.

CDR3 in amino acids: CASSRVSGVPLHQETQYF. The CDR3 DNA reads TGCGCCAGCAGCCGGGTCTCGGGGGTCCCCCTGCATCAAGAGACCCAGTACTTC. V and J are TRBV4-1 and TRBJ2-5, with D maybe TRBD2 (6 bases). The V gene lost 4 bases and the J gene lost 2 bases, with 23 bases spanning the gap. In germline, CDR1 is MGHRA, CDR2 YSYEKL. The CDR3 is made up of 18 amino acids.